This record concerns one T cell receptor beta chain sequence. The CDR3 spans 17 residues. Per the germline V gene, CDR1 is WSHSY and CDR2 is SAAADI. The V gene lost 4 bases and the J gene lost 1 base, with 16 bases spanning the gap. Using immunoSEQ multiplex PCR, the repertoire was profiled, and TCRdb retains in-frame clones only, with some absent. The data show 150,000 to 200,000 clones, with 96% seen just once and over 1% held by the top ten. This sample is drawn from a study of control samples from healthy donors and cancer patients. This clonotype originated in a woman aged 30 to 39 in good health. Input material: blood. This chain uses TRBV10-2 with TRBJ2-2; D tentatively reads TRBD1 or TRBD2 (5 bases each). DNA of the CDR3: TGCGCCAGCAGTGTACTATTGGGACCCGTGAACACCGGGGAGCTGTTTTTT. It specifies CASSVLLGPVNTGELFF.